These 28 T cell receptor beta chains were sequenced from one sample in a study of blood T cell repertoires in COVID-19. The repertoire was sequenced with immunoSEQ multiplex PCR; TCRdb's copy has only in-frame clones and lacks some. The sample has under 250,000 clones, more than 75% seen once. The specimen was peripheral blood. Receptors were obtained from a man in his fifties with COVID-19, enrolled during active disease.

The V call is TRBV19, the J call TRBJ1-2, with D uncertain. V was pared by 6 bases and J by 2 bases, with 13 bases between. The length of the CDR3 is 14 residues. Germline V lookup: CDR1 LNHDA, CDR2 SQIVND (reference sequence). This CDR3 is CASSPYSGNYGYTF. CDR3 coding DNA: TGTGCCAGTAGCCCGTACTCCGGGAACTATGGCTACACCTTC.

The chain employs TRBV6-2 or TRBV6-3 and TRBJ2-2; 11 bases agree with TRBD1. The CDR3 has 17 amino acids. V was pared by 4 bases and J by 5 bases, with 9 bases of the junction left unmatched. Germline V gene sequence: CDR1 MNHEY, CDR2 SVGEGT. The CDR3 here is CASSSAPGQGVTGELFF. DNA for the CDR3: TGTGCCAGCAGTTCCGCCCCGGGACAGGGGGTTACCGGGGAGCTGTTTTTT.

The chain joins TRBV19 to TRBJ2-7, with 9 bases lining up with TRBD2. The CDR3 is made up of 16 amino acids. V dropped 1 base and J dropped 5; count of bases not matched to a gene: 9. Germline V gene sequence: CDR1 LNHDA, CDR2 SQIVND (reference sequence). The CDR3 protein is CASSIGVAGDSHEQYF. In nucleotides, the CDR3 is TGTGCCAGTAGTATAGGTGTAGCGGGAGATTCCCACGAGCAGTACTTC.

The chain carries TRBV29-1 and TRBJ1-2, with 7 bases fitting TRBD1. V gave up 6 bases and J gave up 3 bases; unmatched junction bases: 7. CDR1 and CDR2 from the germline V gene are SQVTM and ANQGSEA. The CDR3 consists of 13 residues. As DNA, the CDR3 is TGCAGCGTGGCCGGGACAGCAGACTATGGCTACACCTTC. It is translated as CSVAGTADYGYTF.

This sequence joins TRBV9 and TRBJ2-2, with D hard to call. Germline V CDR1 and CDR2: SGDLS, YYNGEE. V gave up 0 bases and J gave up 1 base, with 4 bases separating them. The CDR3 runs 14 residues. CDR3 residues: CASSVGLNTGELFF. CDR3 DNA sequence: TGTGCCAGCAGCGTAGGACTGAACACCGGGGAGCTGTTTTTT.

The chain couples TRBV5-1 to TRBJ1-6, with 9 bases that match TRBD1. This CDR3 spans 18 amino acids. CDR1 and CDR2 (germline): SGHRS, YFSETQ. With 3 bases clipped from V and 7 bases from J, the junction kept 14 bases outside the gene matches. CDR3 in amino acids: CASSSNPTRQGGNSPLHF. Written as DNA, the CDR3 is TGCGCCAGCAGCTCCAATCCCACTAGACAGGGGGGAAATTCACCCCTCCACTTT.

V gene TRBV5-4 combines with J gene TRBJ1-6, with 10 nucleotides matching TRBD1. The CDR3 spans 15 residues. V lost 0 bases, J lost 7 bases, and 1 base stayed unmatched. From germline, CDR1 is SGHNT and CDR2 YYREEE (reference sequence). CDR3 sequence (DNA): TGTGCCAGCAGCTTGGAGACAGGGGGCAATTCACCCCTCCACTTT. This sequence encodes CASSLETGGNSPLHF.

The table lists this clone with a count of one. The rearrangement joins TRBV18 to TRBJ1-4, with 9 nucleotides matching TRBD1. The germline gives CDR1 KGHSH, CDR2 LQKENI. CDR3 size: 15 residues. The V gene end was trimmed by 1 base and the J gene end by 5 bases; junction bases not matched to a gene: 2. DNA of the CDR3: TGTGCCAGCTCACCACTAGGGACAGGGAATGAAAAACTGTTTTTT. This encodes CASSPLGTGNEKLFF.

The J gene is TRBJ1-5, the V gene TRBV6-5; possible D gene TRBD1, 5 bases. CDR1 is MNHEY, CDR2 SVGAGI, per germline. The CDR3 loop spans 14 amino acids. Between the trimmed V and J ends, which lost 7 bases and 7 bases, there was a span of 17 bases. The CDR3 coding sequence is TGTGCCAGCAACCGGTCGGGGGGTGAGCAGCCCCAGCATTTT. As protein: CASNRSGGEQPQHF.

This clone was observed a few times. CDR3 protein: CASSINTPTNNYGYTF. The DNA of the CDR3 is TGTGCCAGTAGTATTAATACACCAACAAATAACTATGGCTACACCTTC. The chain couples TRBV19 to TRBJ1-2; D is undetermined. Germline CDR1 and CDR2: LNHDA and SQIVND (reference sequence). The CDR3 covers 16 residues. Trimming removed 3 bases at V and 1 base at J, with 15 bases between.

The chain employs TRBV4-1 and TRBJ2-3; possibly TRBD2 for D (6 bases). Germline CDR1 reads MGHRA; CDR2 reads YSYEKL. Deletions cut 4 bases from V and 2 bases from J, with 16 bases between. The CDR3 has 16 residues. This chain's CDR3 is CASSPRDSSLTDTQYF. The CDR3 DNA sequence: TGCGCCAGCAGCCCACGGGACTCCTCCCTCACAGATACGCAGTATTTT.

The V call is TRBV5-5, the J call TRBJ1-1, with D possibly TRBD1 on 6 matching bases. The CDR3 runs 14 residues. Germline V lookup: CDR1 SGHKS, CDR2 YYEKEE (reference sequence). V shed 0 bases and J shed 10 bases, with 16 bases lying between them. The CDR3 nucleotides are TGTGCCAGCAGCTTGGTGGCAGGGGAGTTGGTAGCTTTCTTT. Translating gives CASSLVAGELVAFF. Drawing the rest from reference TRBV5-5 and TRBJ1-1, the complete variable domain is DAGVTQSPTHLIKTRGQQVTLRCSPISGHKSVSWYQQVLGQGPQFIFQYYEKEERGRGNFPDRFSARQFPNYSSELNVNALLLGDSALYLCASSLVAGELVAFFGQGTRLTVV.

The CDR3 DNA follows: TGTGCCAGTAGTGGCCGACTAGCGGGGGGGCGCGGCACCGGGGAGCTGTTTTTT. Its translation: CASSGRLAGGRGTGELFF. The V call is TRBV19, the J call TRBJ2-2, with TRBD2 identical over 14 bases. V gave up 5 bases and J gave up 4 bases; unmatched junction bases: 9. The V gene's germline CDR1 is LNHDA and CDR2 SQIVND (reference sequence). This CDR3 region has 18 residues.

The genes are TRBV11-2 and TRBJ2-7, with a tentative D call TRBD2 (5 bases). Germline CDR1 reads SGHAT; CDR2 reads FQNNGV. This CDR3 has 13 amino acids. The ends were cut back, 8 bases at V and 0 bases at J, with 11 bases in the middle. The chain's CDR3 is CASQRGFSYEQYF. Here the CDR3 DNA reads TGTGCCAGCCAACGCGGGTTCTCCTACGAGCAGTACTTC.

The chain couples TRBV6-2 or TRBV6-3 to TRBJ1-2; D is unresolved. The CDR3 loop spans 12 amino acids. The V end was cut by 7 bases, the J end by 8 bases, with 14 bases between. Germline CDR1 and CDR2: MNHEY and SVGEGT. The CDR3 spells CASTPRGLGYTF. Here the CDR3 DNA reads TGTGCCAGCACCCCTCGGGGTCTCGGCTACACCTTC.

V is TRBV9 and J is TRBJ2-2, with a weak D call TRBD1 (7 bases). This CDR3 is 17 amino acids long. V gave up 3 bases and J gave up 9 bases, with 24 bases separating them. Germline CDR1 is SGDLS and CDR2 is YYNGEE. This CDR3 reads CASSEDPWAGGPRELFF. The CDR3 DNA follows: TGTGCCAGCAGCGAAGACCCGTGGGCAGGGGGGCCCCGGGAGCTGTTTTTT.

The chain recombines TRBV6-1 with TRBJ2-7; 10 bases fit TRBD1. The CDR3 has 16 residues. From germline, CDR1 is MNHNS and CDR2 SASEGT. With 1 base clipped from V and 0 bases from J, the junction kept 3 bases outside the gene matches. CDR3 DNA sequence: TGTGCCAGCAGTGAAGTGAGGGACAGGGGCTCCTACGAGCAGTACTTC. As protein: CASSEVRDRGSYEQYF.

The chain uses TRBV6-1 and TRBJ2-3; no clear D. CDR1 and CDR2 from the germline V gene are MNHNS and SASEGT. V was shortened by 4 bases and J by 0 bases, with 14 bases between the two germline ends. CDR3 length equals 16 residues. The CDR3 here is CASSGYQRPSTDTQYF. DNA of the CDR3: TGTGCCAGCAGTGGGTATCAGCGCCCTAGCACAGATACGCAGTATTTT.

Regarding this clone: The same CDR3 can be traced to other DNA sequences in this sample. The chain carries TRBV5-5 and TRBJ1-5, with D perhaps TRBD1 (5 bases). The CDR3 sequence is 14 residues long. V was cut by 1 base and J by 0 bases, with 5 bases left in between. The V gene's germline CDR1 is SGHKS and CDR2 YYEKEE (reference sequence). The CDR3: CASSLRGSNQPQHF. The DNA for the CDR3 is TGTGCCAGCAGCTTGAGGGGTAGCAATCAGCCCCAGCATTTT.

The chain couples TRBV12-3 or TRBV12-4 to TRBJ2-3, with 10 positions matching TRBD2. The CDR3 has 13 amino acids. The V and J ends lost 8 bases and 4 bases, in that order; junction bases with no gene match: 3. CDR3 amino acids: CASGLAGADTQYF. Here the CDR3 DNA reads TGTGCCAGCGGGCTAGCGGGAGCAGATACGCAGTATTTT.

The DNA for the CDR3 is TGTGCCAGCAGCCCGGGACAGGGGGCATCCTATAATTCACCCCTCCACTTT. This translates into CASSPGQGASYNSPLHF. The chain is built from TRBV28 and TRBJ1-6, with 12 bases fitting TRBD1. Germline V lookup: CDR1 MDHEN, CDR2 SYDVKM. Trimming removed 6 bases from V and 1 base from J; junction bases left unmatched: 4. CDR3 length equals 17 residues.

The chain uses TRBV6-2 or TRBV6-3 and TRBJ2-3; 8 bases are shared with TRBD2. CDR1 and CDR2 (germline): MNHEY, SVGEGT. Germline trimming cut 1 base from V and 7 bases from J; bases unmatched to any gene: 10. The CDR3 is 16 residues long. CDR3 nucleotides: TGTGCCAGCAGTTACTTAGACGGGGGGGCCCGGAATACGCAGTATTTT. It codes for CASSYLDGGARNTQYF.

This chain connects TRBV5-5 to TRBJ2-7; D unclear. CDR3 length: 16 amino acids. The V gene's germline CDR1 is SGHKS and CDR2 YYEKEE (reference sequence). V was clipped by 0 bases and J by 3 bases, with 16 bases between them. The CDR3, as DNA: TGTGCCAGCAGCTTGGGACTCCCATCGGGTGGCTACGAGCAGTACTTC. Residues: CASSLGLPSGGYEQYF.

The chain combines TRBV11-2 with TRBJ2-2; 12 bases match TRBD2. There are 16 residues in the CDR3. In germline, CDR1 is SGHAT, CDR2 FQNNGV. V shed 6 bases and J 4 bases; nucleotides not matched to a gene: 6. This CDR3 is CASRPSGGASTGELFF. The CDR3 DNA is TGTGCCAGCAGACCTAGCGGGGGGGCCAGCACCGGGGAGCTGTTTTTT.

A single count supports this clone. This rearrangement joins TRBV7-2 to TRBJ2-7; TRBD2 is a possible D gene (7 bases). The V gene lost 4 bases and the J gene lost 1 base, with 17 bases spanning the gap. The V gene's germline CDR1 is SGHTA and CDR2 FQGNSA. CDR3 length: 16 residues. Here the CDR3 reads CASSSWGGGGSYEQYF. For the CDR3, the DNA is TGTGCCAGCAGCTCGTGGGGGGGAGGGGGTTCCTACGAGCAGTACTTC.

V is TRBV11-2 and J is TRBJ1-4; D is ambiguous. CDR1 SGHAT and CDR2 FQNNGV come from the germline V gene. The CDR3 runs to 15 residues. V gave up 1 base and J gave up 6 bases, with 12 bases separating them. The CDR3 coding sequence is TGTGCCAGCAGCTTAGCTGGGAGATTGGATGAAAAACTGTTTTTT. Its protein product is CASSLAGRLDEKLFF.

This clone occurred once. This rearrangement joins TRBV19 to TRBJ2-1; maybe TRBD2 (7 bases). V dropped 9 bases and J dropped 7 bases, with 16 bases sitting between them. The germline V gene has CDR1 LNHDA and CDR2 SQIVND (reference sequence). CDR3 length equals 13 residues. The CDR3 coding sequence is TGTGCCAGCAGGGGTTTGGGACTAAATGAGCAGTTCTTC. Its translation is CASRGLGLNEQFF.

This clone has more than one count but fewer than ten. This chain joins TRBV3-1 (or the pseudogene TRBV3-2) and TRBJ2-1; D is uncertain. V was cut by 0 bases and J by 8 bases, with 17 bases left in between. Germline V gene sequence: CDR1 LGHDT, CDR2 YNNKEL (reference sequence). The CDR3 is made up of 16 amino acids. This CDR3 reads CASSQESIAEFYEQFF. The CDR3 DNA follows: TGTGCCAGCAGCCAAGAATCGATAGCTGAGTTCTATGAGCAGTTCTTC.